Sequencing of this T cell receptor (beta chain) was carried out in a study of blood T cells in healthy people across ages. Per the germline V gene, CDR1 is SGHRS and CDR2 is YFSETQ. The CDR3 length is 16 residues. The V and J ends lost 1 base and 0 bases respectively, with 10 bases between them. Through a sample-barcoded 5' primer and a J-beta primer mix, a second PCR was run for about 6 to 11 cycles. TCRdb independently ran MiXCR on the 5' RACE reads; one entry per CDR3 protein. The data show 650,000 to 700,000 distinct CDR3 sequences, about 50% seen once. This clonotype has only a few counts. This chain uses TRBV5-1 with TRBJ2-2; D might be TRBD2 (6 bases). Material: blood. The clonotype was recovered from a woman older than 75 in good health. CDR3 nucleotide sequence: TGCGCCAGCAGCTTGTTCCAGCGGGCGAACACCGGGGAGCTGTTTTTT. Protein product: CASSLFQRANTGELFF.